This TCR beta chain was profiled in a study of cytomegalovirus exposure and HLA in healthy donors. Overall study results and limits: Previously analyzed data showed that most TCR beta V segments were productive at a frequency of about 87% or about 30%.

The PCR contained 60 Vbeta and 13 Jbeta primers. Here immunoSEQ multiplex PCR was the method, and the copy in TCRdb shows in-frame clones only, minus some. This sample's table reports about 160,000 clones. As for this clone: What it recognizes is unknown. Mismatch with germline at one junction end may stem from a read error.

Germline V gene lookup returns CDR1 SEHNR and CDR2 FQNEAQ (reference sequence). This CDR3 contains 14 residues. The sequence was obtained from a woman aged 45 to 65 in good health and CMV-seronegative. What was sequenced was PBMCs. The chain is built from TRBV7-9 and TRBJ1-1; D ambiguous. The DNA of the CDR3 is TGTGCCAGCAGCCCGAACCCCGTGTCTGGAGGCGCTGGCTTT. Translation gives CASSPNPVSGGAGF. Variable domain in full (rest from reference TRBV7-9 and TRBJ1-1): DTGVSQNPRHKITKRGQNVTFRCDPISEHNRLYWYRQTLGQGPEFLTYFQNEAQLEKSRLLSDRFSAERPKGSFSTLEIQRTEQGDSAMYLCASSPNPVSGGAGFGQGTRLTVV.